The 3 T cell receptor beta chains below were found in one sample sequenced in a study of T cell repertoires in cytomegalovirus infection. MiXCR, run by TCRdb on the reads, gives a single entry per CDR3 protein. The sample holds approximately 190,000 distinct CDR3 sequences, 28% seen once. Material for sequencing was PBMCs. These TCRs come from a human donor in good health (CMV status not recorded). Some clones in this sample may be carry-over from other donors' samples.

This chain connects TRBV7-6 to TRBJ1-1; perhaps TRBD1 as D (5 bases). Trimming removed 2 bases from V and 4 bases from J, with 14 bases in between. Germline CDR1 reads SGHVS; CDR2 reads FNYEAQ. This CDR3 comprises 15 residues. DNA of the CDR3: TGTGCCAGCAGCTTATCCAGGGCGGACGGCACTGAAGCTTTCTTT. It codes for CASSLSRADGTEAFF.

This clonotype has more than one count but fewer than ten. Compared with germline, one end of the junction differs, possibly owing to a read error. This chain uses TRBV7-7 with TRBJ2-2; the D is unclear. CDR1 is SSHAT, CDR2 FNYEAQ, per germline (reference sequence). The CDR3 spans 14 residues. CDR3 bases: TGTGCTAGCAGCTTAGGCCGTGCCACCGGGGAGCTGTTTTTT. This gives the protein CASSLGRATGELFF.

J is TRBJ2-1 and V is TRBV18, with 7 bases aligning to TRBD1. Germline V gene data show CDR1 as KGHSH and CDR2 as LQKENI. This CDR3 is 17 amino acids long. Trimming removed 2 bases from V and 0 bases from J; junction bases left unmatched: 7. This CDR3 reads CASSPRGQGSSYNEQFF. CDR3 in DNA: TGTGCCAGCTCACCAAGGGGGCAGGGGAGCTCCTACAATGAGCAGTTCTTC. Full variable domain (rest looked up from reference TRBV18 and TRBJ2-1): NAGVMQNPRHLVRRRGQEARLRCSPMKGHSHVYWYRQLPEEGLKFMVYLQKENIIDESGMPKERFSAEFPKEGPSILRIQQVVRGDSAAYFCASSPRGQGSSYNEQFFGPGTRLTVL.